This T cell receptor beta chain came from a study of T cells in localized non-small cell lung cancer (dated by TCRdb to about 2020). For the wider study: Comparing tumors with uninvolved tumor-adjacent lungs, the study looked at the T cell repertoires of about 240 patients with early-stage NSCLC. NSCLC patients had a mean age of approximately 66 years, and more than 120 were male and around 110 female. The cohort was made up of a few hundred treatment-naive NSCLC patients whose localized lung tumors had been resected.

At diagnosis, peripheral blood, uninvolved tumor-adjacent lung and tumor were collected and stored as a combination of fresh-frozen and FFPE material. For TCR repertoire profiling, the blood samples were analyzed as peripheral blood mononuclear cells. The paper's findings and limits, for the study overall: The highest T cell clonality was observed in uninvolved tumor-adjacent lung, where clonality exceeded that of tumor, suggesting that antigenic responses were more focused in uninvolved tumor-adjacent lung. Because multi-region tumor sequencing was not performed, intratumor heterogeneity could not be ruled out. A median of about 53 of the top 100 tumor clones were detected in paired uninvolved adjacent lung, and around 30 of these tumor clones were also found among the top 100 clones of the paired uninvolved adjacent lung. Higher T cell density in blood was associated with longer overall survival, whereas higher clonality in adjacent lung was associated with shorter survival. Because of the exploratory design, TCR variables were selected using unadjusted p-values without false-discovery rate correction.

TCR beta CDR3 regions were sequenced from DNA using the immunoSEQ Assay. Turning to the authors' computational methods: To compute T cell density, TCR beta template counts were normalized to usable DNA, which was estimated by amplifying housekeeping genes. Richness was estimated with the preseqR package, extrapolating to 400,000 templates for PBMC samples and 120,000 templates for tissue samples. Clonality was calculated as one minus Pielou's evenness. Differential abundance testing on productive amino-acid clonotypes, with a minimum total count of 5 and an alpha of 0.1, was used to identify tissue-enriched TCRs. The Jaccard Index and the Morisita Overlap Index were used to measure repertoire overlap between compartments. TCR beta CDR3s were clustered by GLIPH together with public tetramer-defined viral CDR3s, and at least three viral sequences plus V-gene enrichment were required for viral motifs. TCRdb re-hosts the immuneACCESS table, in-frame sequences only. Its copies lack some clones; in the studies checked, an unresolved V gene accounts for under half of them, and the cause for the rest is not known. V and J calls plus clone size are reproduced from that table; the DNA served to infer D and trimming. This sample comprises around 140,000 clones, approximately 88% of them detected only once. Around 1.8% of the sample is held by the ten biggest clonotypes.

As to this clone: The antigen it recognizes is unknown. Base qualities are missing; no much larger clone stands one base away.

The CDR3 contains 14 residues, cysteine and phenylalanine counted. Just the 42-base CDR3 DNA is kept, in frame starting at base 1. From a lookup of the germline V gene, CDR1 and CDR2 are SGHDT and YYEEEE. V is reduced by 1 base and J by 5 bases, leaving a spacing of 10 bases between them. Here the chain combines TRBV5-6 and TRBJ1-5, with the D gene not confidently named. The receptor's source is a female donor aged 60 or older with stage I lung adenocarcinoma. The sequenced sample was peripheral blood, obtained before any cancer treatment. CDR3 region: CASSLRQWDQPQHF. The bases read TGTGCCAGCAGCTTGAGGCAATGGGATCAGCCCCAGCATTTT.